The 32 T cell receptor beta chains in this list originate from one sample, sequenced in a study of T cell clones after liver transplantation. The protocol was immunoSEQ multiplex PCR, while the TCRdb copy is restricted to in-frame clones and leaves out a portion. The table records 9,000 to 10,000 clones, over 60% of them present only once. Specimen: CD8+ T cells from blood, collected before liver transplant. These TCRs come from a human donor who received a liver transplant.

This chain connects TRBV7-8 to TRBJ1-5; no clear D. Germline loops: CDR1 SGHVS, CDR2 FQNEAQ. This CDR3 region has 19 residues. With 7 bases removed from V and 0 bases from J, the gap between germline ends came to 25 bases. CDR3: CASTPTPNQETYSNQPQHF. The CDR3 DNA sequence: TGTGCCAGCACTCCCACACCCAATCAGGAGACCTATAGCAATCAGCCCCAGCATTTT.

The J gene is TRBJ2-2, the V gene TRBV6-5; D assignment may be TRBD1 or TRBD2 (5 bases each). This CDR3 contains 11 residues. Germline assignment: CDR1 MNHEY and CDR2 SVGAGI. Between the trimmed V and J ends, which lost 5 bases and 14 bases, there was a span of 12 bases. The CDR3 loop reads CASSLQGDLFF. The CDR3 DNA reads TGTGCCAGCAGTCTCCAGGGAGACCTGTTTTTT.

The chain carries TRBV27 and TRBJ2-7, with TRBD1 matching over 8 bases. Germline V gene sequence: CDR1 MNHEY, CDR2 SMNVEV (reference sequence). V lost 0 bases, J lost 0 bases, and 4 bases stayed unmatched. The CDR3 is 16 residues long. CDR3 nucleotides: TGTGCCAGCAGTTTATCGAGGGGGACAGGCTCCTACGAGCAGTACTTC. Its protein product is CASSLSRGTGSYEQYF.

The CDR3 DNA reads as TGCGCCAGCAGCTTGGGGCGGGAGATAAGCTACGAGCAGTACTTC. Residues: CASSLGREISYEQYF. The rearrangement uses TRBV5-1 and TRBJ2-7, with 7 bases lining up with TRBD2. The V gene end was trimmed by 0 bases and the J gene end by 3 bases; junction bases not matched to a gene: 6. Germline assignment: CDR1 SGHRS and CDR2 YFSETQ. The CDR3 runs 15 residues.

The CDR3 reads CASSLWTSGTSGELFF. In DNA form, the CDR3 reads TGTGCCAGCAGCTTATGGACTAGCGGGACGAGCGGGGAGCTGTTTTTT. The rearrangement joins TRBV13 to TRBJ2-2; 12 bases match TRBD2. This CDR3 region has 16 residues. Unmatched junction bases numbered 5, after V lost 2 bases and J lost 7 bases. Germline CDR1 reads PRHDT; CDR2 reads FYEKMQ (reference sequence).

The chain uses TRBV4-1 and TRBJ2-4, with D perhaps being TRBD1 or TRBD2 (6 bases each). Per the germline V gene, CDR1 is MGHRA and CDR2 is YSYEKL. This CDR3 spans 16 amino acids. The V and J ends lost 0 bases and 0 bases respectively, with 9 bases between them. CDR3 region: CASSQEGGLAKNIQYF. The CDR3 DNA follows: TGCGCCAGCAGCCAAGAGGGGGGCCTAGCCAAAAACATTCAGTACTTC.

This rearrangement joins TRBV18 to TRBJ1-2; D is unclear. The germline CDR1 and CDR2 sequences are KGHSH and LQKENI. Trimming shortened V by 0 bases and J by 0 bases, and 8 bases separated the two germline ends. CDR3 size: 15 residues. The CDR3 region has the DNA TGTGCCAGCTCACCACCATCGGGTTCTAACTATGGCTACACCTTC. This translates into CASSPPSGSNYGYTF.

The count of this clone is one. The chain couples TRBV28 to TRBJ2-1; TRBD1 matches at 7 bases. Germline CDR1 MDHEN, CDR2 SYDVKM. J lost 0 bases, V lost 3 bases, and 5 bases had no gene match. The CDR3 extends over 16 amino acids. CDR3 in DNA: TGTGCCAGCAGTTTTGCAGGGGGAGTCTCCTACAATGAGCAGTTCTTC. Translation: CASSFAGGVSYNEQFF.

This rearrangement joins TRBV19 to TRBJ2-3, with D perhaps TRBD1 (6 bases). The ends were cut back, 4 bases at V and 6 bases at J, with 17 bases in the middle. Germline V gene sequence: CDR1 LNHDA, CDR2 SQIVND (reference sequence). This CDR3 spans 15 amino acids. In DNA, the CDR3 is TGTGCCAGTAGTACTAACGAAAGGGGGTCGGATACGCAGTATTTT. It specifies CASSTNERGSDTQYF.

The gene calls are TRBV6-1 and TRBJ2-7; a weak D match, TRBD2 (6 bases). The V and J ends lost 11 bases and 7 bases respectively, with 21 bases between them. CDR1 and CDR2 (germline): MNHNS, SASEGT. This CDR3 region has 13 residues. The CDR3 region is CAGRGKTFGEQYF. Here the CDR3 DNA reads TGTGCCGGCCGCGGGAAGACCTTTGGGGAGCAGTACTTC.

The chain combines TRBV19 with TRBJ2-7, with D possibly TRBD1 on 5 matching bases. The CDR3 contains 14 residues. Looked up from germline, CDR1 is LNHDA and CDR2 is SQIVND (reference sequence). V dropped 2 bases and J dropped 2 bases, with 10 bases sitting between them. The CDR3 coding sequence is TGTGCCAGTAGTATATCAGGACAAACCTACGAGCAGTACTTC. Translated: CASSISGQTYEQYF.

The chain is built from TRBV19 and TRBJ1-4; tentative D call: TRBD1 (6 bases). Germline CDR1 LNHDA, CDR2 SQIVND (reference sequence). The V end was cut by 5 bases, the J end by 5 bases, with 18 bases between. The CDR3 has 16 amino acids. The CDR3 protein is CASSARVQGANEKLFF. The DNA for the CDR3 is TGTGCCAGTAGTGCGCGAGTACAGGGTGCAAATGAAAAACTGTTTTTT. The variable domain in full, with the rest retrieved from reference TRBV19 and TRBJ1-4, is DGGITQSPKYLFRKEGQNVTLSCEQNLNHDAMYWYRQDPGQGLRLIYYSQIVNDFQKGDIAEGYSVSREKKESFPLTVTSAQKNPTAFYLCASSARVQGANEKLFFGSGTQLSVL.

The chain combines TRBV4-2 with TRBJ2-1, with a possible D match to TRBD2 (5 bases). This CDR3 contains 17 residues. Trimming left V 0 bases short and J 2 bases short, with 14 bases between. The germline CDR1 and CDR2 sequences are LGHNA and YNFKEQ. CDR3: CASSQDAADHPYNEQFF. CDR3 in DNA: TGTGCCAGCAGCCAAGATGCAGCGGACCATCCCTACAATGAGCAGTTCTTC.

This clone was detected only a few times. One end of the junction varies from germline; a read error may be responsible. The rearrangement links TRBV15 to TRBJ1-2; 7 nucleotides align to TRBD1. Germline assignment: CDR1 LNHNV and CDR2 YYDKDF (reference sequence). The CDR3 is made up of 13 amino acids. CDR3 sequence reads: CATSRETGTEGHF. CDR3 nucleotide sequence: TGTGCCACCAGCAGAGAGACCGGGACAGAGGGGCACTTC.

This sequence joins TRBV9 and TRBJ2-7; 9 nucleotides line up with TRBD1. After removal of 4 bases from V and 6 bases from J, the junction contained 2 bases not matched to a gene. The CDR3 spans 12 residues. Germline CDR1 and CDR2: SGDLS and YYNGEE. Here the CDR3 reads CASSQTGGEQYF. In DNA form, the CDR3 reads TGTGCCAGCAGCCAGACAGGGGGCGAGCAGTACTTC. Filled out from reference TRBV9 and TRBJ2-7, the complete variable domain reads DSGVTQTPKHLITATGQRVTLRCSPRSGDLSVYWYQQSLDQGLQFLIQYYNGEERAKGNILERFSAQQFPDLHSELNLSSLELGDSALYFCASSQTGGEQYFGPGTRLTVT.

The gene calls are TRBV30 and TRBJ2-7; 10 nucleotides match TRBD2. The CDR3 runs to 14 residues. V shed 2 bases and J 5 bases; nucleotides not matched to a gene: 6. Germline V gene lookup returns CDR1 GTSNPN and CDR2 SVGIG (reference sequence). CDR3 residues: CAWSLGLASHEQYF. CDR3 in DNA: TGTGCCTGGAGTCTGGGACTAGCGAGCCACGAGCAGTACTTC.

Sample share makes this clone medium-sized. The chain combines TRBV27 with TRBJ1-5; no firm D call. V lost 3 bases and J 5 bases, leaving 11 bases between the germline ends. Germline CDR1 MNHEY, CDR2 SMNVEV (reference sequence). There are 14 residues in the CDR3. This CDR3 is CASSFLGLDQPQHF. The CDR3 DNA is TGTGCCAGCAGTTTCTTGGGTCTTGATCAGCCCCAGCATTTT.

This clone was observed a handful of times. The chain recombines TRBV6-1 with TRBJ2-1; D ambiguous. This CDR3 spans 13 amino acids. V was shortened by 1 base and J by 12 bases, with 13 bases between the two germline ends. Germline CDR1 MNHNS, CDR2 SASEGT. The DNA for the CDR3 is TGTGCCAGCAGTGAAGGATCTAGAGGATGGCAGTTCTTC. Amino acids: CASSEGSRGWQFF.

This clone was detected only once. The rearrangement joins TRBV13 to TRBJ1-5; no reliable D call. The germline V gene encodes CDR1 PRHDT and CDR2 FYEKMQ (reference sequence). The CDR3 spans 13 residues. Trimming took 5 bases from V and 6 from J, leaving 11 bases between them. The CDR3 loop is CASSPGLGQPQHF. CDR3 in DNA: TGTGCCAGCAGCCCCGGGTTGGGTCAGCCCCAGCATTTT.

The genes are TRBV4-1 and TRBJ2-7; D may be TRBD2 (5 bases). Trimming took 1 base from V and 0 from J, leaving 22 bases between them. There are 19 residues in the CDR3. Per the germline V gene, CDR1 is MGHRA and CDR2 is YSYEKL. The CDR3 bases are TGCGCCAGCAGCCAAGGGCAGGCGGGCCGTGAAGCGTACTCCTACGAGCAGTACTTC. Translation gives CASSQGQAGREAYSYEQYF.

The CDR3 DNA is TGTGCCAGCACCTTCAGGAACTCTGGAAACACCATATATTTT. This translates into CASTFRNSGNTIYF. The chain is built from TRBV28 and TRBJ1-3; D gene unclear. The CDR3 consists of 14 residues. V lost 7 bases to trimming and J lost 0 bases, with 10 bases between them. The germline V gene has CDR1 MDHEN and CDR2 SYDVKM.

The rearrangement uses TRBV7-8 and TRBJ1-2, with D tentatively TRBD1 (5 bases). Germline-derived CDR1 and CDR2 are SGHVS and FQNEAQ. V shed 10 bases and J shed 2 bases, with 14 bases lying between them. The CDR3 totals 13 residues. DNA for the CDR3: TGTGCCACCGAGGACCGGGGGAACTATGGCTACACCTTC. Translation: CATEDRGNYGYTF.

The rearrangement joins TRBV7-3 to TRBJ2-3; D is possibly TRBD2 (6 bases). The CDR3 has 17 residues. Germline loops: CDR1 SGHTA, CDR2 FQGTGA. V lost 5 bases and J lost 5, with 23 bases in between. The CDR3 here is CASSPEGPRVARDTQYF. CDR3 DNA: TGTGCCAGCAGCCCGGAGGGACCTAGGGTAGCCAGAGATACGCAGTATTTT.

This chain uses TRBV7-3 with TRBJ2-7; 7 bases agree with TRBD2. The CDR3 is made up of 13 amino acids. V lost 5 bases and J lost 1; bases outside the gene matches: 2. Germline V gene lookup returns CDR1 SGHTA and CDR2 FQGTGA. CDR3 region: CASSPGGSYEQYF. CDR3 sequence (DNA): TGTGCCAGCAGCCCGGGAGGATCCTACGAGCAGTACTTC.

In its sample, this clone is medium-sized. The chain recombines TRBV7-9 with TRBJ2-7; D possibly corresponds to TRBD1 (5 bases). V lost 6 bases, J lost 0 bases, and 9 bases lay in between. The CDR3 covers 13 residues. From germline, CDR1 is SEHNR and CDR2 FQNEAQ (reference sequence). CDR3 DNA sequence: TGTGCCAGCAGTTCGGACAACTCCTACGAGCAGTACTTC. Translation: CASSSDNSYEQYF.

This chain joins TRBV18 and TRBJ2-5; no firm D call. The V end lost 0 bases, the J end lost 6 bases, and 11 bases lay between the germline ends. The length of the CDR3 is 14 residues. CDR1 and CDR2 from the germline V gene are KGHSH and LQKENI. The CDR3, as DNA: TGTGCCAGCTCACCACCGGCACAACCCCAGACCCAGTACTTC. Residues: CASSPPAQPQTQYF.

The chain uses TRBV18 and TRBJ1-1, with a possible D match to TRBD1 (5 bases). The germline CDR1 and CDR2 sequences are KGHSH and LQKENI. The V and J ends lost 3 bases and 6 bases respectively, with 14 bases between them. This CDR3 has 14 residues. DNA of the CDR3: TGTGCCAGCTCACCCCCTATGGGGGGACCTGAAGCTTTCTTT. It specifies CASSPPMGGPEAFF.

In its sample, this clone was seen once. The chain recombines TRBV9 with TRBJ2-5; possible D gene TRBD2, 6 bases. The CDR3 is made up of 13 amino acids. The V end was cut by 4 bases, the J end by 0 bases, with 7 bases between. The germline gives CDR1 SGDLS, CDR2 YYNGEE. The CDR3 sequence is CASSWDYQETQYF. The CDR3 DNA sequence: TGTGCCAGCAGCTGGGACTACCAAGAGACCCAGTACTTC.

The CDR3 sequence is CASSLASPPQGYNEQFF. CDR3 coding DNA: TGTGCCAGCAGCTTAGCGTCGCCCCCGCAGGGGTACAATGAGCAGTTCTTC. The V gene is TRBV7-9, the J gene TRBJ2-1, with D possibly TRBD1 on 6 matching bases. Trimming pared 0 bases from V and 4 bases from J, leaving 16 bases between. The CDR3 is 17 residues long. The germline CDR1 and CDR2 sequences are SEHNR and FQNEAQ (reference sequence).

J is TRBJ2-7 and V is TRBV5-6; D is uncertain. V lost 8 bases, J lost 2 bases, and 8 bases lay in between. The CDR3 is made up of 11 amino acids. Germline CDR1 SGHDT, CDR2 YYEEEE. The CDR3: CARTIPYEQYF. The CDR3 DNA sequence: TGTGCCAGGACAATCCCCTACGAGCAGTACTTC.

The table lists this clone with a count of one. The chain recombines TRBV14 with TRBJ1-1; no clear D. Germline assignment: CDR1 SGHDN and CDR2 FVKESK. The CDR3 is 17 amino acids. The V end was cut by 1 base, the J end by 3 bases, with 18 bases between. The CDR3 sequence is CASSQVRRQTKDTEAFF. The CDR3 DNA is TGTGCCAGCAGCCAAGTTCGGCGCCAGACGAAGGACACTGAAGCTTTCTTT.

The chain is built from TRBV6-4 and TRBJ1-5, with D uncertain. CDR3 size: 18 residues. Germline V gene sequence: CDR1 MRHNA, CDR2 SNTAGT. V was cut by 6 bases and J by 1 base, with 22 bases left in between. CDR3 amino acids: CASRVSFEARVSNQPQHF. CDR3 in DNA: TGTGCCAGCAGGGTCAGTTTCGAGGCTCGAGTCAGCAATCAGCCCCAGCATTTT.